The 9 T cell receptor beta chains below were found in one sample sequenced in a study of shared clonotypes between healthy human individuals. Sequenced by immunoSEQ multiplex PCR; TCRdb stores in-frame clones only, minus some. The sample lists roughly 2 million clones; roughly 95% were seen once. Material: naive CD4+ T cells sorted from blood. Regarding subset: CD45RA+ positively selected. The receptors here all came from a man between 18 and 35 years old in good health.

This clone was observed once. The gene calls are TRBV28 and TRBJ1-6; D ambiguous. The germline V and J ends were trimmed by 1 base and 8 bases, with 18 bases remaining between them. The germline V gene encodes CDR1 MDHEN and CDR2 SYDVKM. The CDR3 has 17 residues. The CDR3 DNA reads TGTGCCAGCAGTTTATCGGGCGGGGAGCTAGGGTATTCACCCCTCCACTTT. Translation gives CASSLSGGELGYSPLHF. Full variable domain (remainder filled in from reference TRBV28 and TRBJ1-6): DVKVTQSSRYLVKRTGEKVFLECVQDMDHENMFWYRQDPGLGLRLIYFSYDVKMKEKGDIPEGYSVSREKKERFSLILESASTNQTSMYLCASSLSGGELGYSPLHFGNGTRLTVT.

The chain couples TRBV6-1 to TRBJ1-3; 7 bases map to TRBD1. V shed 8 bases and J 4 bases; nucleotides not matched to a gene: 8. This CDR3 region has 14 residues. CDR1 MNHNS and CDR2 SASEGT come from the germline V gene. CDR3 in DNA: TGTGCCAGCGAAACAGGGGCGGAGGGAAACACCATATATTTT. Amino acid sequence: CASETGAEGNTIYF.

In regard to this clone: In the same sample, other DNA sequences code for this CDR3. The gene calls are TRBV7-2 and TRBJ2-7, with TRBD2 matching over 11 bases. This CDR3 spans 15 amino acids. J lost 4 bases, V lost 3 bases, and 5 bases had no gene match. Per germline, CDR1 SGHTA and CDR2 FQGNSA. CDR3 sequence (DNA): TGTGCCAGCAGCTTTCTAGCGGGAGGTCGGTACGAGCAGTACTTC. Translated, it gives CASSFLAGGRYEQYF.

This clone has only a few counts. The rearrangement uses TRBV28 and TRBJ1-6; 7 bases align to TRBD1. Trimming took 6 bases from V and 10 from J; bases not matched to a gene: 9. This CDR3 is 14 amino acids long. The germline V gene has CDR1 MDHEN and CDR2 SYDVKM. The CDR3 region has the DNA TGTGCCAGCAGAAACCCCCAGGGGGGGTCACCCCTCCACTTT. As protein: CASRNPQGGSPLHF. Complete variable domain (other parts from reference TRBV28 and TRBJ1-6): DVKVTQSSRYLVKRTGEKVFLECVQDMDHENMFWYRQDPGLGLRLIYFSYDVKMKEKGDIPEGYSVSREKKERFSLILESASTNQTSMYLCASRNPQGGSPLHFGNGTRLTVT.

The J gene is TRBJ1-5, the V gene TRBV14; possibly TRBD1 for D (5 bases). The CDR3 is 13 amino acids. CDR1 is SGHDN, CDR2 FVKESK, per germline. V dropped 0 bases and J dropped 9 bases, with 9 bases sitting between them. The CDR3: CASSQDVGGPQHF. DNA of the CDR3: TGTGCCAGCAGCCAAGATGTGGGGGGGCCCCAGCATTTT.

The chain is built from TRBV4-3 and TRBJ1-4, with D possibly TRBD1 on 5 matching bases. The CDR3 length is 10 residues. V lost 9 bases, J lost 8 bases, and 7 bases lay in between. From germline, CDR1 is LGHNA and CDR2 YSLEER. The CDR3 bases are TGCGCCAGGGGGGGGGAAAAACTGTTTTTT. Protein product: CARGGEKLFF.

The rearrangement uses TRBV4-3 and TRBJ2-1; 9 positions match TRBD2. Germline CDR1 LGHNA, CDR2 YSLEER. J was trimmed by 8 bases and V by 3 bases; bases with no gene match: 8. This CDR3 comprises 15 residues. The CDR3 protein is CASSHEAGGPDEQFF. The CDR3 DNA follows: TGCGCCAGCAGCCATGAAGCGGGAGGTCCGGATGAGCAGTTCTTC.

This clone was seen just once. The chain links TRBV4-3 to TRBJ2-2; 9 bases agree with TRBD2. This CDR3 comprises 16 residues. Germline CDR1 and CDR2: LGHNA and YSLEER. V trimming: 4 bases; J trimming: 2 bases; junction bases outside the gene matches: 5. Written as DNA, the CDR3 is TGCGCCAGCAGCCCCGGTAGCGGGGGAAACACCGGGGAGCTGTTTTTT. Translated, it gives CASSPGSGGNTGELFF.

The chain has TRBV5-6 and TRBJ2-5; a possible D gene is TRBD1 (5 bases). In germline, CDR1 is SGHDT, CDR2 YYEEEE. The V gene lost 4 bases and the J gene lost 0 bases, with 10 bases spanning the gap. The CDR3 covers 14 residues. CDR3 DNA: TGTGCCAGCAGCCCAGGGTGGAACCAAGAGACCCAGTACTTC. It specifies CASSPGWNQETQYF. Full variable domain (rest looked up from reference TRBV5-6 and TRBJ2-5): DAGVTQSPTHLIKTRGQQVTLRCSPKSGHDTVSWYQQALGQGPQFIFQYYEEEERQRGNFPDRFSGHQFPNYSSELNVNALLLGDSALYLCASSPGWNQETQYFGPGTRLLVL.